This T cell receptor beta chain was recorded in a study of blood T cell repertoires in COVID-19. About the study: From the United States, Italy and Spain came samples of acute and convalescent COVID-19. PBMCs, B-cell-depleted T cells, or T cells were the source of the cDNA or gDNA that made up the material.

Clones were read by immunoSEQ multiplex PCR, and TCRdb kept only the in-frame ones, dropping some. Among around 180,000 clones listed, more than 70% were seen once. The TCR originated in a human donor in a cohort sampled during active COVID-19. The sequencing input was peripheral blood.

CDR3 residues: CASSLGFSGLGIHEQFF. CDR3 DNA sequence: TGTGCCAGCAGCTTGGGGTTTTCTGGACTAGGGATCCATGAGCAGTTCTTC. The rearrangement uses TRBV5-6 and TRBJ2-1; TRBD2 agrees at 7 bases. V was clipped by 0 bases and J by 8 bases; unmatched bases: 14. This CDR3 has 17 residues. Germline-derived CDR1 and CDR2 are SGHDT and YYEEEE.